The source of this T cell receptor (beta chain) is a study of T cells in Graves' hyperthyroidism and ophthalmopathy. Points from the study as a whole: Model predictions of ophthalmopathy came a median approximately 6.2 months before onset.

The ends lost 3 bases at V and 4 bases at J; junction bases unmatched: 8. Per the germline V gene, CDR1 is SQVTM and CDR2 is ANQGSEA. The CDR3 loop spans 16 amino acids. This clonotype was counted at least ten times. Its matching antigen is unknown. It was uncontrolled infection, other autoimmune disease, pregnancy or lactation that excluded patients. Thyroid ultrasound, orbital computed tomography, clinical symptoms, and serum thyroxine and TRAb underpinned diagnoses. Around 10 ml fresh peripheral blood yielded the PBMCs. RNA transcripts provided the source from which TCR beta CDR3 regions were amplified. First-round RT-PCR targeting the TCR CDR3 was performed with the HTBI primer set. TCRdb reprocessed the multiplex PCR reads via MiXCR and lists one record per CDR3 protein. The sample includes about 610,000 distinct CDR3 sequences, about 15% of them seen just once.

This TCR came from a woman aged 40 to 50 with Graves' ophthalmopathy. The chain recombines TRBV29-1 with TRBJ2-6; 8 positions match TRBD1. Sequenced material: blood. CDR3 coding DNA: TGCAGCGTTGACCAAAACAGGGGGAGCGGGGCCAACGTCCTGACTTTC. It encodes CSVDQNRGSGANVLTF.